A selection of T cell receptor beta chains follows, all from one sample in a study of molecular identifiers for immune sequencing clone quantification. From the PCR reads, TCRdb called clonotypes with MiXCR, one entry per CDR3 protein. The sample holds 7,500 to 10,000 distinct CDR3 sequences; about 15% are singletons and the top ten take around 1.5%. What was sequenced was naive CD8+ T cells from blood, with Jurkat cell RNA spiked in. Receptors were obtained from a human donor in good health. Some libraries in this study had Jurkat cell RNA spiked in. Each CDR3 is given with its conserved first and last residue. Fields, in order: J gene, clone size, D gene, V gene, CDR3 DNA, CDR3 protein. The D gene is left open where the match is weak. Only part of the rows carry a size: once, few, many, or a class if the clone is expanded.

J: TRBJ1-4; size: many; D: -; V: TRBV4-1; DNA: TGCGCCAGCAGCCAAGATTACGAAAAACTGTTTTTT; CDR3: CASSQDYEKLFF
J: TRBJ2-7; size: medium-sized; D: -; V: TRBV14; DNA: TGTGCCAGCAGCCATGGGGCGGGCTACGAGCAGTACTTC; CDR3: CASSHGAGYEQYF
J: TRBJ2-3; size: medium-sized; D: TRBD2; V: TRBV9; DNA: TGTGCCAGCAGCCCCCGAGGACTAGAATCTAGCACAGATACGCAGTATTTT; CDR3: CASSPRGLESSTDTQYF
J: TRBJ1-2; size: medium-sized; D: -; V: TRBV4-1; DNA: TGCGCCAGCAGCCAAGAGGGTGGAGGTTTGAACTATGGCTACACCTTC; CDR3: CASSQEGGGLNYGYTF
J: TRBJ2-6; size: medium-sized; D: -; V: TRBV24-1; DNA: TGTGCCACCAGTGATACAAGCTCTGGGGCCAACGTCCTGACTTTC; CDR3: CATSDTSSGANVLTF
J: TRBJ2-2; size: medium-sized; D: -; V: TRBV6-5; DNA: TGTGCCAACCGACAGATAGGGGACACCGGGGAGCTGTTTTTT; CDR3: CANRQIGDTGELFF
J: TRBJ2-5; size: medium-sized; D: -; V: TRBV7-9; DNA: TGTGCCAGCAGCTTAGTTTCTTCCAAGACCCAGTACTTC; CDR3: CASSLVSSKTQYF
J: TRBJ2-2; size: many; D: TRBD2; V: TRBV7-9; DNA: TGTGCCAGCAGCTCTAGCCGACTGACTAGCGGGATATCTGAAACCGGGGAGCTGTTTTTT; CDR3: CASSSSRLTSGISETGELFF
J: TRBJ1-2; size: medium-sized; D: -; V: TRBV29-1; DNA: TGCAGCGGATTTGAGGACGGAGAGAATCCTAACTATGGCTACACCTTC; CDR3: CSGFEDGENPNYGYTF
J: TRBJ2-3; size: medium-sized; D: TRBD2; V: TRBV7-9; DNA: TGTGCCAGCAGCGACGGACTAGCGGCCGGCACAGATACGCAGTATTTT; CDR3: CASSDGLAAGTDTQYF
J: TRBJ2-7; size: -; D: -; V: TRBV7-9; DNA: TGTGCCAGCAGCTTAGCTTTCTCCTACGAGCAGTACTTC; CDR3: CASSLAFSYEQYF
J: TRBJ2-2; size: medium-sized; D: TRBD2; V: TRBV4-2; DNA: TGTGCCAGCAGCCAATGGTCTGGGGGAGGGGCTGGGGAGCTGTTTTTT; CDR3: CASSQWSGGGAGELFF
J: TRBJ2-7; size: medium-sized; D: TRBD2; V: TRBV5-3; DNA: TGTGCCAGCTCTCTCGAGGACTGGGGGGGAGAACAGTACTTC; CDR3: CASSLEDWGGEQYF
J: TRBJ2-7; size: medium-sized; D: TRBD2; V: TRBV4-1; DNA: TGCGCCAGCAGCCAGGGAGGACTAGCGGGGGTTGAGCAGTACTTC; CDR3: CASSQGGLAGVEQYF
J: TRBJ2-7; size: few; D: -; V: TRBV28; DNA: TGTGCCAGCAGCCGGCCAGGTCAGTCCTACGAGCAGTACTTC; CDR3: CASSRPGQSYEQYF
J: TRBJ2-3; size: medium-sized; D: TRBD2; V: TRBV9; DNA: TGTGCCAGCAGCGTGAGCGGGGCGAACACAGATACGCAGTATTTT; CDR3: CASSVSGANTDTQYF
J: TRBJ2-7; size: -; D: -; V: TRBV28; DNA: TGTGCTCACGGAGAGGGAGGTAACTCCTACGAGCAGTACTTC; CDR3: CAHGEGGNSYEQYF
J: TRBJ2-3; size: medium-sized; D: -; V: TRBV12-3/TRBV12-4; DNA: TGTGCCAGTTGCACTGCCAGAACAGATACGCAGTATTTT; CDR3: CASCTARTDTQYF
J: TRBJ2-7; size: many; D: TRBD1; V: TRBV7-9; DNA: TGTGCCAGCAGCATTTCGACAGGGCTCTACGAGCAGTACTTC; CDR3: CASSISTGLYEQYF
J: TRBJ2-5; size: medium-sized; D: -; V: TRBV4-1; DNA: TGCGCCAGCAGCCAAGACCCGGCGGAGACCCAGTACTTC; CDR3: CASSQDPAETQYF
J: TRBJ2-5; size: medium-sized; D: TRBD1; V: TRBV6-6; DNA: TGTGCCAGCAGTTCGACAGGGGCCCGGGAGACCCAGTACTTC; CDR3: CASSSTGARETQYF
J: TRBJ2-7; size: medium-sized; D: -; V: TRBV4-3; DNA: TGCGCCAGCAGCCAAGTCAAGGGCCCCTACGAGCAGTACTTC; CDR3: CASSQVKGPYEQYF
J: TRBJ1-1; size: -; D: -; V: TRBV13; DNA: TGTGCCAGCAGCTTAGGGGGACACTCGAACACTGAAGCTTTCTTT; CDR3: CASSLGGHSNTEAFF
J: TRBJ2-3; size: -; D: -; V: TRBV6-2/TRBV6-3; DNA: TGTGCCTGCAGTTTCCCAGGAACAGATACGCAGTATTTC; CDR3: CACSFPGTDTQYF
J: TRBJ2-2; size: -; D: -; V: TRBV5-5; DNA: TGTGCCAGCAGCCTTTGGGGGGAGGAAGTCGGGGAGCCGTTTTTT; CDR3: CASSLWGEEVGEPFF
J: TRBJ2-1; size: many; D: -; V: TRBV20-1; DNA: TGCAGTGCCAGCCACAGGGCCTACGGGAGGTCCCCCTACAATGAGCAGTTCTTC; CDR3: CSASHRAYGRSPYNEQFF
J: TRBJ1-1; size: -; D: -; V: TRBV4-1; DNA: TGCGCCAGCAGTCAGATGGGGCACACTGAAGCTTTCTTT; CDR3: CASSQMGHTEAFF
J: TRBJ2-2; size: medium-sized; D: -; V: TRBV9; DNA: TGTGCCAGCAGTGCCCCCACCGGGACTGACACCGGGGAGCTGTTTTTT; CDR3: CASSAPTGTDTGELFF
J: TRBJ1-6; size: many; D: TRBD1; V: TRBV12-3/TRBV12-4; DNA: TGTGCCAGCAGTTTAGCGCGGCAGGGGGCGACGTTTGGGTTCTCACCCCTCCACTTT; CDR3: CASSLARQGATFGFSPLHF
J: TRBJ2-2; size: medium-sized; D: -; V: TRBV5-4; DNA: TGTGCCAGCAGCTTGGCCTTTCAGGAGAACACCGGGGAGCTGTTTTTT; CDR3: CASSLAFQENTGELFF
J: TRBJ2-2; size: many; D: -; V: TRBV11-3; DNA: TGTGCCAGCAGCTTATCGGGGGGCTTCGCAGGGGAGCTGTTTTTT; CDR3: CASSLSGGFAGELFF
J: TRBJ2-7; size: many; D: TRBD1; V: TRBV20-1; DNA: TGCAGTGCTAGAGAAAGGACAGGGACGCCCTACGAGCAGTACTTC; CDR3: CSARERTGTPYEQYF
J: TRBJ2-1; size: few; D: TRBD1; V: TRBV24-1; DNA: TGTGCCACCAGTGATTTTAACAGGGGGAACGCGGTAACCTACAATGAGCAGTTCTTC; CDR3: CATSDFNRGNAVTYNEQFF
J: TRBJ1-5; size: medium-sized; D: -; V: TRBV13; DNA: TGTGCCAGCAGCCCCAAAACGGTATATAGCAATCAGCCCCAGCATTTT; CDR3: CASSPKTVYSNQPQHF
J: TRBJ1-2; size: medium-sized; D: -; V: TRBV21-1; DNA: TGTGCCAGCAGCAAAGGTGGGGACAAGGAGATCAACTATGGCTACACCTTC; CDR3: CASSKGGDKEINYGYTF
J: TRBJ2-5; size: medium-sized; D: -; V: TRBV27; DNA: TGTGCCAGCAGTCTAGCGAGAAAAGAGACCCAGTACTTC; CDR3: CASSLARKETQYF
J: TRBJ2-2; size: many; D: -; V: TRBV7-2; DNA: TGTGCCAGCAGCTTAGGGACAGACACCGGGGAGCTGTTTTTT; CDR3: CASSLGTDTGELFF
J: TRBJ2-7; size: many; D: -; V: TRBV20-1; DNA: TGCAGTGCTAGTTCTGGATCCTACGAGCAGTACTTC; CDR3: CSASSGSYEQYF
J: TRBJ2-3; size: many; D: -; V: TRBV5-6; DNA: TGTGCCAGCAGCTTGGCCTTGGCAGGGAACACAGATACGCAGTATTTT; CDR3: CASSLALAGNTDTQYF
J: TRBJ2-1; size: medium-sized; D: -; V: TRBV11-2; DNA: TGTGCCAGCAGCTTAGACGTGGGACGGGCCTCCTACAATGAGCAGTTCTTC; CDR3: CASSLDVGRASYNEQFF
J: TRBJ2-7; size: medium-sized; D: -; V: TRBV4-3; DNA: TGTGCCAGCAGTCAGGGACTTAGCTACGAGCAGTACTTC; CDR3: CASSQGLSYEQYF
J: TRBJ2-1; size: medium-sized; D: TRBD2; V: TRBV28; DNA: TGTGCCAGCAGTTTAGAGACTAGCGGCGATGAGCAGTTCTTC; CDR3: CASSLETSGDEQFF